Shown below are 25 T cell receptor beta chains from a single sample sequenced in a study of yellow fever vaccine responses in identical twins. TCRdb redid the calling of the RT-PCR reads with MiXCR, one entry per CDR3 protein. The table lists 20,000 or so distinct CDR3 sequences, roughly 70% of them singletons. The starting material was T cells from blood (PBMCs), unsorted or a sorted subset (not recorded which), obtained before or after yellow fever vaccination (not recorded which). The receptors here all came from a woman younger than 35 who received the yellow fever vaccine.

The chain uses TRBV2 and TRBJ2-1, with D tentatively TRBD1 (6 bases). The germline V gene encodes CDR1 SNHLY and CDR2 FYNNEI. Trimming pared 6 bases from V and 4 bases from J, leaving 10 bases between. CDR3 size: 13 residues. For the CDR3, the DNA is TGTGCCAGCAGATCGGACAGTTACAATGAGCAGTTCTTC. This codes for CASRSDSYNEQFF.

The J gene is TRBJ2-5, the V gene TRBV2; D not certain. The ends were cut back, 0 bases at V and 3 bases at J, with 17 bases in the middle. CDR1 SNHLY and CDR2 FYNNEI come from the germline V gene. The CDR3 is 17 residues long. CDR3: CASSEALLAYRKETQYF. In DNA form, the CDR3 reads TGTGCCAGCAGTGAAGCGCTGCTTGCGTATCGGAAAGAGACCCAGTACTTC.

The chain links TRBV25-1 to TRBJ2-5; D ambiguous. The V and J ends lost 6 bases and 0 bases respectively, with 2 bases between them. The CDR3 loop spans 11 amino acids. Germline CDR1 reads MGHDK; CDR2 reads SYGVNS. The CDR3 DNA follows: TGTGCCAGCAGGAACCAAGAGACCCAGTACTTC. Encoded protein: CASRNQETQYF.

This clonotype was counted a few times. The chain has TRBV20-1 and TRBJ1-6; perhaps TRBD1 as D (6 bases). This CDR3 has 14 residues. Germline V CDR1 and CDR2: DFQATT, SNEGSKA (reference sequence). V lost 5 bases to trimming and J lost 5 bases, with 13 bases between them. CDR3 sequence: CSAPADSHNSPLHF. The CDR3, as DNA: TGCAGTGCTCCCGCGGACAGCCATAATTCACCCCTCCACTTT.

The DNA for the CDR3 is TGTGCCAGCAGTTTATCCACTCCAAGTGACACCGGGGAGCTGTTTTTT. Encoded protein: CASSLSTPSDTGELFF. The chain uses TRBV27 and TRBJ2-2; D is unclear. Trimming cost V 0 bases and J 3 bases, with 11 bases left between them. CDR1 and CDR2 from the germline V gene are MNHEY and SMNVEV (reference sequence). The CDR3 is 16 amino acids.

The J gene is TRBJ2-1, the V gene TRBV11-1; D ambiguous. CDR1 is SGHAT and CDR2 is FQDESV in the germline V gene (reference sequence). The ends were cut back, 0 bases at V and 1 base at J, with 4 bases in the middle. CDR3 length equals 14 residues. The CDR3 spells CASSLAGSYNEQFF. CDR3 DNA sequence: TGTGCCAGCAGCTTAGCCGGGTCCTACAATGAGCAGTTCTTC.

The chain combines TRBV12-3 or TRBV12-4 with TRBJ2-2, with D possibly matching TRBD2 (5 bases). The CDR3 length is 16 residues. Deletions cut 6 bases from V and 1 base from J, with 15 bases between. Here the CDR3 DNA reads TGTGCCAGCAGGTCAGGTGTGGGAGAGAACACCGGGGAGCTGTTTTTT. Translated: CASRSGVGENTGELFF.

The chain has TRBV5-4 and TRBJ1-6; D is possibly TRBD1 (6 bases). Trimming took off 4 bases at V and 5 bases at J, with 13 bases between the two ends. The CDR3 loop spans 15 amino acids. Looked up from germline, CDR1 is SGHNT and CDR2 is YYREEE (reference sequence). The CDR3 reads CASSAGQSNNSPLHF. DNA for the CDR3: TGTGCCAGCAGCGCTGGACAGTCAAATAATTCACCCCTCCACTTT. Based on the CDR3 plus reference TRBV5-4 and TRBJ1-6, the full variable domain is ETGVTQSPTHLIKTRGQQVTLRCSSQSGHNTVSWYQQALGQGPQFIFQYYREEENGRGNFPPRFSGLQFPNYSSELNVNALELDDSALYLCASSAGQSNNSPLHFGNGTRLTVT.

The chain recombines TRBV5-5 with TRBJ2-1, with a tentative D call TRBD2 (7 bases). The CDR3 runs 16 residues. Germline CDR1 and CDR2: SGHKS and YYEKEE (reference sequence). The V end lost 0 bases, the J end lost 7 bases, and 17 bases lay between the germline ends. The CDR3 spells CASSLGFGGRANEQFF. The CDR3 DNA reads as TGTGCCAGCAGCTTGGGTTTCGGGGGGCGCGCAAATGAGCAGTTCTTC.

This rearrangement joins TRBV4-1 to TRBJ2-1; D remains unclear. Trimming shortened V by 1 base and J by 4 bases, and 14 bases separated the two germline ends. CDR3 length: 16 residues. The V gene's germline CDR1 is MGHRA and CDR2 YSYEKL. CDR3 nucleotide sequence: TGCGCCAGCAGCCAAGGAGTGGGCGCGAAGTACAATGAGCAGTTCTTC. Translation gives CASSQGVGAKYNEQFF.

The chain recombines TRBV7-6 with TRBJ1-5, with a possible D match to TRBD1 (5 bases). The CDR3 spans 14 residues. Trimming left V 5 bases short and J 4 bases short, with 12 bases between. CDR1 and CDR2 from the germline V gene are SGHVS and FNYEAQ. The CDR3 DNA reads TGTGCCAGCAGCCAGGGTAAGGGAAATCAGCCCCAGCATTTT. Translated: CASSQGKGNQPQHF. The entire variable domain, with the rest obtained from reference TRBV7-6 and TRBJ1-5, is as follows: GAGVSQSPRYKVTKRGQDVALRCDPISGHVSLYWYRQALGQGPEFLTYFNYEAQQDKSGLPNDRFSAERPEGSISTLTIQRTEQRDSAMYRCASSQGKGNQPQHFGDGTRLSIL.

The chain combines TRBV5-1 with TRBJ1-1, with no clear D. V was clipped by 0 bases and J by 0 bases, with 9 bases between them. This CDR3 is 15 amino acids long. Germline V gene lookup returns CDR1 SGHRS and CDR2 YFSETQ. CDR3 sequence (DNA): TGCGCCAGCAGCTTGGCCAGCGGGGTGAACACTGAAGCTTTCTTT. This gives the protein CASSLASGVNTEAFF. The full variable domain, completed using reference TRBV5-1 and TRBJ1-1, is KAGVTQTPRYLIKTRGQQVTLSCSPISGHRSVSWYQQTPGQGLQFLFEYFSETQRNKGNFPGRFSGRQFSNSRSEMNVSTLELGDSALYLCASSLASGVNTEAFFGQGTRLTVV.

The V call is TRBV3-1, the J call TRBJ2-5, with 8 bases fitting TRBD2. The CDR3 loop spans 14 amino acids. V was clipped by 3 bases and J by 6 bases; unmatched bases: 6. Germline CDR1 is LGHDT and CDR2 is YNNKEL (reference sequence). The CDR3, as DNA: TGTGCCAGCAGCCAGAAAGGGACTAGGCAGACCCAGTACTTC. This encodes CASSQKGTRQTQYF.

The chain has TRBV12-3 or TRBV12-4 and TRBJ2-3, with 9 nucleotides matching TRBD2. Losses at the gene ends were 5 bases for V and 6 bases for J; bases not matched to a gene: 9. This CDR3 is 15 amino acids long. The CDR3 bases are TGTGCCAGCAGTGCGGGGACTAGCCCGGTGGATACGCAGTATTTT. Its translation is CASSAGTSPVDTQYF.

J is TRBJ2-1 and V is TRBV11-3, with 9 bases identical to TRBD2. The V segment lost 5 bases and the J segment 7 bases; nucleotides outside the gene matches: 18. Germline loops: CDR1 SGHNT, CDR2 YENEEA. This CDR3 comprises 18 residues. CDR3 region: CASSIAPPSSGGWNEQFF. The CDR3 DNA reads TGTGCCAGCAGCATAGCTCCCCCTTCAAGCGGGGGGTGGAATGAGCAGTTCTTC. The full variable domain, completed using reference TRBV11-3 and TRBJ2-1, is EAGVVQSPRYKIIEKKQPVAFWCNPISGHNTLYWYLQNLGQGPELLIRYENEEAVDDSQLPKDRFSAERLKGVDSTLKIQPAELGDSAVYLCASSIAPPSSGGWNEQFFGPGTRLTVL.

The CDR3 DNA sequence: TGTGCCAGCTCACCTGTCGGGAGCACCGAGCAGTACTTC. Its protein product is CASSPVGSTEQYF. The chain joins TRBV18 to TRBJ2-7; a weak D match, TRBD2 (6 bases). V shed 3 bases and J shed 6 bases, with 12 bases lying between them. This CDR3 contains 13 residues. Germline V gene sequence: CDR1 KGHSH, CDR2 LQKENI. The complete variable domain, with remaining parts taken from reference TRBV18 and TRBJ2-7, reads NAGVMQNPRHLVRRRGQEARLRCSPMKGHSHVYWYRQLPEEGLKFMVYLQKENIIDESGMPKERFSAEFPKEGPSILRIQQVVRGDSAAYFCASSPVGSTEQYFGPGTRLTVT.

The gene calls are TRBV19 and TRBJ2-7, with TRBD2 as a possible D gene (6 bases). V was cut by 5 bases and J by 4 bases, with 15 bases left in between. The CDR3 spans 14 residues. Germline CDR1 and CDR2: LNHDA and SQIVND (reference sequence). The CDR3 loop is CASSYTGDQYEQYF. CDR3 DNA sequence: TGTGCCAGTAGTTACACGGGAGATCAGTACGAGCAGTACTTC.

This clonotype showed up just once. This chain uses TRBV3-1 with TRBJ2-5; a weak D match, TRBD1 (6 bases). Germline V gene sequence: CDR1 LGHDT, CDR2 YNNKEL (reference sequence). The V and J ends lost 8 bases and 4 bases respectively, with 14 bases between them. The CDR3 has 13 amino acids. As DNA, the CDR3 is TGTGCCAGCTCGACAGGTCCCGGAGAGACCCAGTACTTC. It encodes CASSTGPGETQYF.

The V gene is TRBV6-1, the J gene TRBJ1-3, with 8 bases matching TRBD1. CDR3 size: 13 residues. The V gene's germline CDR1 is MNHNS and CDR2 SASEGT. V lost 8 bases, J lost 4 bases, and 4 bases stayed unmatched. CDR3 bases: TGTGCCAGCGGCCAGGGGGCGGGAAACACCATATATTTT. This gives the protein CASGQGAGNTIYF.

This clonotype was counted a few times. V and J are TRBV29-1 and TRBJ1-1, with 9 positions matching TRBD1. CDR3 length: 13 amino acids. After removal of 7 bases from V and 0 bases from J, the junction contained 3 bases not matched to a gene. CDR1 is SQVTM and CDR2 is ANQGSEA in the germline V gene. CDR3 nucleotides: TGCAGCGACGGACAGGGGTTGAACACTGAAGCTTTCTTT. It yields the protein CSDGQGLNTEAFF.

Here the CDR3 DNA reads TGTGCCAGCAGCTCAACTAGCGGGGCCGGGGCAGATACGCAGTATTTT. This codes for CASSSTSGAGADTQYF. The chain joins TRBV7-3 to TRBJ2-3, with 10 bases matching TRBD2. V was pared by 4 bases and J by 4 bases, with 8 bases of the junction left unmatched. Germline loops: CDR1 SGHTA, CDR2 FQGTGA. The CDR3 runs 16 residues.

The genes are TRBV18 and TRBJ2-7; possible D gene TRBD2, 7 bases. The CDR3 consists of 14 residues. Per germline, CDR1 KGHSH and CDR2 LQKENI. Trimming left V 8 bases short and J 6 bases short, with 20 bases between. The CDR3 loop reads CASRLGGLGGEQYF. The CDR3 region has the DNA TGTGCCAGCCGACTCGGCGGACTAGGGGGCGAGCAGTACTTC.

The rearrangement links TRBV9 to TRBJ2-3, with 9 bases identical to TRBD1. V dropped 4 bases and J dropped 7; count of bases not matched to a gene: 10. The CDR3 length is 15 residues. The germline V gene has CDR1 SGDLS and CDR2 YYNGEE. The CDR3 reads CASSIGPGQGHTQYF. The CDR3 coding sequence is TGTGCCAGCAGCATCGGTCCGGGACAGGGTCATACGCAGTATTTT.

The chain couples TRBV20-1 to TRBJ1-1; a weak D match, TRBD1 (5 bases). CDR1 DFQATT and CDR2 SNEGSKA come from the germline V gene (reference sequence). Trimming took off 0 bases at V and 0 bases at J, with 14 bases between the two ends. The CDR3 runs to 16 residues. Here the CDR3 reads CSARDTRGNMNTEAFF. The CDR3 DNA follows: TGCAGTGCTAGAGATACAAGGGGAAACATGAACACTGAAGCTTTCTTT.

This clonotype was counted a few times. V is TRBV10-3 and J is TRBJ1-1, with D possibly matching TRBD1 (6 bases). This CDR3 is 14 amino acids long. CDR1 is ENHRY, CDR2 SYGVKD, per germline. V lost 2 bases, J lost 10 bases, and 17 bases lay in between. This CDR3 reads CAISEGQLTTGAFF. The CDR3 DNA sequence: TGTGCCATCAGTGAGGGACAGCTCACCACCGGAGCTTTCTTT.